This T cell receptor (beta chain) was sequenced in a study of blood T cell repertoires in COVID-19. Whole-study context: Acute and convalescent COVID-19 specimens originated in the United States, Italy and Spain. Sources were T cells, B-cell-depleted T cells, or PBMCs; the material itself was cDNA or gDNA.

In the original processing: How many nucleated cells were present was estimated from reference gene primer amplification. TCRdb's copy holds only in-frame clones and misses some; the assay was immunoSEQ multiplex PCR. V and J calls and clone size come straight from that table; D and trimming were deduced from the DNA. The sample contains 100,000 or so clones, about 93% of which appear only once. This clone was seen once. Germline values: CDR1 SGHTA, CDR2 FQGTGA. CDR3 length: 15 residues. After removal of 5 bases from V and 5 bases from J, the junction contained 9 bases not matched to a gene. The chain uses TRBV7-3 and TRBJ2-5, with 9 positions matching TRBD1. This TCR was recovered from a woman aged 45-65 years in a cohort sampled during active COVID-19. The sample taken for sequencing was peripheral blood. CDR3 bases: TGTGCCAGCAGCCGGGACAGGGCACTAGGGGAGACCCAGTACTTC. This codes for CASSRDRALGETQYF.